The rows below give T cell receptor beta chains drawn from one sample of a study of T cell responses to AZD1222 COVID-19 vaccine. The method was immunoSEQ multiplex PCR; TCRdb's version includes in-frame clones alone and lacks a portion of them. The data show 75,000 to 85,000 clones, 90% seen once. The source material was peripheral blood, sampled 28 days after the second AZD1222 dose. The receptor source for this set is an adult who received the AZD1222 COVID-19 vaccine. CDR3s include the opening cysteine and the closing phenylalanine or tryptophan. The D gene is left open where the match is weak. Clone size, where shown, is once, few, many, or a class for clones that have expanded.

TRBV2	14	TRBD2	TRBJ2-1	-	TGTGCCAGCAGGGAAGCGGGGAGATACAATGAGCAGTTCTTC	CASREAGRYNEQFF
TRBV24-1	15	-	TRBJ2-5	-	TGTGCCACCAGTGACTTCAGGGAAGGTGGAGAGACCCAGTACTTC	CATSDFREGGETQYF
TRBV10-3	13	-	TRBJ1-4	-	TGTGCCATTGCCCCTGCAACTAATGAAAAACTGTTTTTT	CAIAPATNEKLFF
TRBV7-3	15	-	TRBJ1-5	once	TGTGCCAGCAGAGGGAATCTCAGAATTAATCAGCCCCAGCATTTT	CASRGNLRINQPQHF
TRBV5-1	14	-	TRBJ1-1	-	TGCGCCAGCAGCTTGGGCCAGCCCAACACTGAAGCTTTCTTT	CASSLGQPNTEAFF
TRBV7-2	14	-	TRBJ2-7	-	TGTGCCAGCAGCGCGGGACTGCTTGGCTACGAGCAGTACTTC	CASSAGLLGYEQYF
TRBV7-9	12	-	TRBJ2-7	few	TGTGCCAGCAGCCCCTTATTCTACGAGCAGTACTTC	CASSPLFYEQYF
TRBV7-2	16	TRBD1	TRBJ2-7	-	TGTGCCAGCAGCTTAGCGAGGACAGGCAACTACTACGAGCAGTACTTC	CASSLARTGNYYEQYF
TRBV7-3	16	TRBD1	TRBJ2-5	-	TGTGCCAGCAGCGCACATGGACAGGGGGTATCAGAGACCCAGTACTTC	CASSAHGQGVSETQYF
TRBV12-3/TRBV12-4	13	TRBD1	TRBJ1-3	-	TGTGCCAGCAGTGCGGACAGGGAGTACACCATATATTTT	CASSADREYTIYF
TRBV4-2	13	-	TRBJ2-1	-	TGTGCCAGCACTCCCCCCTCCTACAATGAGCAGTTCTTC	CASTPPSYNEQFF
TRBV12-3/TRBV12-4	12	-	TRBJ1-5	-	TGTGCCAGCAGCTCAAGGGGACAGCCCCAGCATTTT	CASSSRGQPQHF
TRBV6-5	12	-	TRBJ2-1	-	TGTGCCAGCAGTTACAGACAGAATGAGCAGTTCTTC	CASSYRQNEQFF